This TCR beta chain was identified during a study of blood T cell repertoires in COVID-19 (dated by TCRdb to 2018 to 2020). In terms of the full investigation: The collaborator samples originated in the United States, Italy and Spain and spanned the acute and convalescent phases of COVID-19. The prospective study material was composed of cDNA or gDNA derived from T cells, B-cell-depleted T cells, or PBMCs. Subjects who had been exposed to COVID-19, were actively infected with it, or had recovered from it provided the deeply sampled blood TCRbeta repertoires that made up the dataset. The repertoires were released in a freely available public database intended as a resource for research on the immune response to SARS-CoV-2. The samples were drawn from the first 160 participants of the ongoing ImmuneRACE study and from some 1,300 subjects provided by 6 global collaborators. Sample metadata almost always included a de-identified subject ID, COVID-19 status, age in years and sex. HLA class I and class II types, where available, came from metadata supplied by the sample provider rather than from assay-based typing.

A second Seattle source provided samples from volunteer blood donors who had recovered from COVID-19. Whole blood was collected in K2EDTA tubes by collaborating institutions according to the institutions' own protocols. Collaborator samples were shipped for TCRbeta analysis as frozen whole blood, isolated PBMCs, or DNA extracted from either sample type. TCRbeta CDR3 regions were amplified from genomic DNA using the immunoSEQ Assay, a bias-controlled multiplex PCR. The authors' pipeline ran thus. Nucleated cell counts per sample were estimated from amplification of reference gene primers within the assay. To quantify the absolute abundance of each unique TCRbeta CDR3 rearrangement, sequence reads were collapsed and filtered. For each sample, productive Simpson clonality was calculated as the square root of Simpson's diversity index across productive rearrangements. TCRdb provides this immuneACCESS table in a form limited to in-frame rearrangements. Some clones are lacking; in checked studies, under half of them reflect an unresolved V gene, and why the rest are absent is not known. V, J and clone size reflect that table, while D and trimming were determined from the DNA. A total of under 300,000 clones appear in this sample, about four fifths of them only once. The ten top clones hold more than 1.5% of the sample.

This clone was detected a few times. The antigen it binds to is not known. No quality values exist for individual bases; no much larger clone is one base distant. Here is what the overall study found, with its caveats: Clinical and demographic metadata were provided uncurated, with the amount varying by source and participant.

Material: peripheral blood. The source of this sequence is a woman aged 35 to 49 who had recovered from COVID-19.

The nucleotide sequence is given as TGTGCCAGCACCCCGACTCAGGGGAGCAATCAGCCCCAGCATTTT. It codes for CASTPTQGSNQPQHF. Recombination connected TRBV6-6 to TRBJ1-5; TRBD1 is a weak D gene call, 6 bases matching. Trimming takes 7 bases from V and 1 base from J, and the germline ends sit 14 bases apart. There are 15 amino acids in the CDR3, from cysteine to phenylalanine inclusive. Just the 45-base CDR3 DNA is kept, in frame starting at base 1. The germline V gene (reference sequence) provides CDR1 MNHNY and CDR2 SVGAGI.